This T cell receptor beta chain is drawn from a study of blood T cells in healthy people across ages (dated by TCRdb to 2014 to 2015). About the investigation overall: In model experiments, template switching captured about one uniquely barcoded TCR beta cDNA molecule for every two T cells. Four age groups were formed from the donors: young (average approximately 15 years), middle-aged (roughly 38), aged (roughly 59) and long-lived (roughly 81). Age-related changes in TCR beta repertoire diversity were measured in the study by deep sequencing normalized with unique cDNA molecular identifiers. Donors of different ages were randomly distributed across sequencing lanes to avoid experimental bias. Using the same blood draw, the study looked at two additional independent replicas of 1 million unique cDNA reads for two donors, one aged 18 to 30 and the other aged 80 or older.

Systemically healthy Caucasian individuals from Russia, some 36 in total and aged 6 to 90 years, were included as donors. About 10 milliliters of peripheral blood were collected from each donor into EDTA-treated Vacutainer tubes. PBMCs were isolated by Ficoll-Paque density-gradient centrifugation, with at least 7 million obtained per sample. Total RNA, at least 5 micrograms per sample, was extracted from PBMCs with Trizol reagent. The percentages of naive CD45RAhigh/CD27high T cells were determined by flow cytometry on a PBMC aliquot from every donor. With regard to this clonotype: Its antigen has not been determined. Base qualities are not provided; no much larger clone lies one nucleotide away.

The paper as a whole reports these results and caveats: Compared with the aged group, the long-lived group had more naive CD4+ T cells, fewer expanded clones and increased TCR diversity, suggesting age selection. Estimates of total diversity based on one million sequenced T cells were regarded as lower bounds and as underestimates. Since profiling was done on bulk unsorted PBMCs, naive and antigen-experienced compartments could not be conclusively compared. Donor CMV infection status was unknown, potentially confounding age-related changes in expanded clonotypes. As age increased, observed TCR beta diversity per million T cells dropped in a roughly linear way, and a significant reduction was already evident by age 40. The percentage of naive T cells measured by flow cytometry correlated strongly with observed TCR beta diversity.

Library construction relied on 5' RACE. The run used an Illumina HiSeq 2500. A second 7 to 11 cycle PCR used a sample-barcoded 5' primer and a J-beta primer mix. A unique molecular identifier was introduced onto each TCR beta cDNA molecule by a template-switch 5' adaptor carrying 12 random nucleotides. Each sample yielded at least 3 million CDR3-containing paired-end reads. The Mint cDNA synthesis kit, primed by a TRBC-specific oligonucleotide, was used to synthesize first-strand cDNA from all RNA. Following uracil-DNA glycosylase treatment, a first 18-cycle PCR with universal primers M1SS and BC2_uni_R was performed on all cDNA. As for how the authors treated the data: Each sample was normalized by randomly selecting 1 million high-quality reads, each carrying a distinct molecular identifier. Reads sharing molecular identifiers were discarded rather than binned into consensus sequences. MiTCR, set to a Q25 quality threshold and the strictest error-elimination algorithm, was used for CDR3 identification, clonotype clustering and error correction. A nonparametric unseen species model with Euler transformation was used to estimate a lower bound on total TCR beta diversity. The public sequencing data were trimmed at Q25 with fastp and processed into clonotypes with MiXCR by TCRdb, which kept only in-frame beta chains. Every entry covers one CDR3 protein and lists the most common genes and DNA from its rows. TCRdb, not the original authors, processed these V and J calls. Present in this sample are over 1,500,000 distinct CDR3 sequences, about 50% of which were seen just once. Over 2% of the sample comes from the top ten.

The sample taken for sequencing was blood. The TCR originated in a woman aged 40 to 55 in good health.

The nucleotide sequence is given as TGTGCCAGCAGAGAACCGGGACAGATCTACGAGCAGTACTTC. Translated, this is CASREPGQIYEQYF. The V gene is TRBV6-2 or TRBV6-3 and the J gene is TRBJ2-7; TRBD1 aligns with 7 central bases. The germline V gene provides CDR1 MNHEY and CDR2 SVGEGT. Clipping removes 6 bases from V and 3 bases from J, with 8 as the unmatched junction base count. The cysteine opens and the phenylalanine closes a CDR3 of 14 amino acids. Here the CDR3 DNA is all that survives: 42 bases in frame from base 1.